This is a list of T cell receptor beta chains from one sample in a study of regulatory T cells in long-lasting Graves disease. TCRdb re-derived calls from the multiplex PCR reads in MiXCR, one entry per CDR3 protein. This sample has approximately 350,000 distinct CDR3 sequences, with about 10% found just once. This sample also appeared in a second study, on T cells in Graves' hyperthyroidism and ophthalmopathy.

This material consisted of peripheral blood mononuclear cells (PBMCs), taken at new diagnosis, from a patient treated with antithyroid drugs. The receptors were sampled from a woman aged 18-29 years with Graves disease. The CDR3 runs from the conserved cysteine through the conserved F or W. The order of the fields is D gene, J gene, clone size, V gene, CDR3 protein, CDR3 DNA. The D gene is left open where the match is weak. Clone sizes are given selectively: once, few, many, or a class where the clone is expanded.

D: .
J: TRBJ1-6
size: many
V: TRBV18
CDR3: CASSQPGQSPNSPLHF
DNA: TGTGCCAGCTCACAGCCTGGACAGTCCCCAAATTCACCCCTCCACTTT

D: .
J: TRBJ2-5
size: .
V: TRBV27
CDR3: CASMKGGEETQYF
DNA: TGTGCCAGCATGAAAGGCGGCGAAGAGACCCAGTACTTC

D: .
J: TRBJ1-6
size: .
V: TRBV7-9
CDR3: CASSPPGILYSPLHF
DNA: TGTGCCAGCAGCCCGCCAGGGATTTTGTATTCACCCCTCCACTTT

D: .
J: TRBJ1-1
size: many
V: TRBV19
CDR3: CASRQGRTEAFF
DNA: TGTGCCAGTAGACAGGGTAGAACTGAAGCTTTCTTT

D: .
J: TRBJ1-3
size: few
V: TRBV6-1
CDR3: CASSRVSGNTIYF
DNA: TGTGCCAGCAGTCGGGTGTCTGGAAACACCATATATTTT

D: .
J: TRBJ2-5
size: many
V: TRBV28
CDR3: CASSFFRGSTWEETQYF
DNA: TGTGCCAGCAGTTTCTTCCGGGGGTCCACATGGGAAGAGACCCAGTACTTC

D: .
J: TRBJ2-3
size: many
V: TRBV24-1
CDR3: CATSDPSQPGTFTDTQYF
DNA: TGTGCCACCAGTGATCCGTCACAACCCGGGACATTCACAGATACGCAGTATTTT

D: .
J: TRBJ2-5
size: many
V: TRBV27
CDR3: CASSLRGYGTQYF
DNA: TGTGCCAGCAGTTTAAGAGGGTACGGGACCCAGTACTTC

D: .
J: TRBJ1-3
size: .
V: TRBV6-2/TRBV6-3
CDR3: CASRAPSSGNTIYF
DNA: TGTGCCAGCAGAGCTCCGAGCTCTGGAAACACCATATATTTT

D: .
J: TRBJ2-7
size: many
V: TRBV7-2
CDR3: CASSRGPSYEQYF
DNA: TGTGCCAGCAGCCGGGGACCGAGCTACGAGCAGTACTTC

D: TRBD1
J: TRBJ1-5
size: many
V: TRBV10-3
CDR3: CASMPHSGTGGGDQPQHF
DNA: TGTGCCAGCATGCCACACTCCGGGACAGGGGGCGGGGATCAGCCCCAGCATTTT

D: .
J: TRBJ1-2
size: many
V: TRBV10-3
CDR3: CAISESRQGYGGDYGYTF
DNA: TGTGCCATCAGTGAGTCGCGGCAGGGATATGGTGGGGACTATGGCTACACCTTC

D: .
J: TRBJ1-1
size: many
V: TRBV27
CDR3: CASSLSPSGWWTEAFF
DNA: TGTGCCAGCAGTTTATCGCCCTCGGGTTGGTGGACTGAAGCTTTCTTT

D: .
J: TRBJ2-2
size: few
V: TRBV5-4
CDR3: CASSPVLRSQEFGELFF
DNA: TGTGCCAGCAGCCCGGTCCTCCGGTCTCAGGAATTCGGGGAGCTGTTTTTT

D: TRBD2
J: TRBJ2-3
size: many
V: TRBV9
CDR3: CASSSSGGSSTDTQYF
DNA: TGTGCCAGCAGTTCCAGCGGGGGGTCTAGCACAGATACGCAGTATTTT